Below are 19 T cell receptor beta chains sequenced from a single sample in a study of T cells in Graves' hyperthyroidism and ophthalmopathy. Template material for amplifying TCR beta CDR3 regions consisted of RNA transcripts. First-round RT-PCR targeting the TCR CDR3 was performed with the HTBI primer set. TCRdb re-called the multiplex PCR reads with MiXCR, one entry per CDR3 protein. The data show some 600,000 distinct CDR3 sequences, more than 11% seen once. The sample was blood. The receptor set was obtained from a woman under 40 with Graves' hyperthyroidism that later progressed to Graves' ophthalmopathy.

This clonotype has a count of ten or more. V gene TRBV6-1 combines with J gene TRBJ2-3, with TRBD2 matching over 12 bases. This CDR3 has 16 residues. The V and J ends lost 5 bases and 4 bases, in that order; junction bases with no gene match: 7. The germline CDR1 and CDR2 sequences are MNHNS and SASEGT. This chain's CDR3 is CASSPRLAGASDTQYF. The CDR3 region has the DNA TGTGCCAGCAGTCCTAGACTAGCGGGAGCCTCAGATACGCAGTATTTT.

This clonotype showed up many times. The V call is TRBV19, the J call TRBJ1-1; tentatively, D is TRBD1 (5 bases). The CDR3 is 15 residues long. Germline CDR1 and CDR2: LNHDA and SQIVND (reference sequence). V shed 7 bases and J shed 3 bases, with 18 bases lying between them. CDR3 coding DNA: TGTGCCAGTACCTCACCGGATAGAGGGGACACTGAAGCTTTCTTT. It is translated as CASTSPDRGDTEAFF. The complete variable domain, with remaining parts taken from reference TRBV19 and TRBJ1-1, reads DGGITQSPKYLFRKEGQNVTLSCEQNLNHDAMYWYRQDPGQGLRLIYYSQIVNDFQKGDIAEGYSVSREKKESFPLTVTSAQKNPTAFYLCASTSPDRGDTEAFFGQGTRLTVV.

This clonotype was counted a few times. This chain uses TRBV9 with TRBJ2-7; D possibly corresponds to TRBD2 (7 bases). Trimming took off 4 bases at V and 0 bases at J, with 20 bases between the two ends. CDR1 is SGDLS and CDR2 is YYNGEE in the germline V gene. CDR3 length: 17 residues. The CDR3 nucleotides are TGTGCCAGCAGCAGGGGGGGTATGAGGGACACCTCCTACGAGCAGTACTTC. It is translated as CASSRGGMRDTSYEQYF. The complete variable domain, with remaining parts taken from reference TRBV9 and TRBJ2-7, reads DSGVTQTPKHLITATGQRVTLRCSPRSGDLSVYWYQQSLDQGLQFLIQYYNGEERAKGNILERFSAQQFPDLHSELNLSSLELGDSALYFCASSRGGMRDTSYEQYFGPGTRLTVT.

This clonotype has a count of ten or more. This chain joins TRBV6-1 and TRBJ2-7, with D tentatively TRBD2 (5 bases). Germline CDR1 and CDR2: MNHNS and SASEGT. This CDR3 spans 13 amino acids. Trimming took off 7 bases at V and 6 bases at J, with 16 bases between the two ends. CDR3 nucleotide sequence: TGTGCCAGCATGGTGCGAGCCGAGGGCGAGCAGTACTTC. Amino acid sequence: CASMVRAEGEQYF.

For this clonotype: It may be a read error: a sequence one base away is much more abundant. The J gene is TRBJ2-1, the V gene TRBV5-1; 11 bases align to TRBD2. Germline values: CDR1 SGHRS, CDR2 YFSETQ. The CDR3 runs 15 residues. The J segment lost 5 bases and the V segment lost 6 bases, leaving 7 bases of the junction unmatched. CDR3 sequence reads: CASMETSGTHNEQFF. The CDR3 DNA reads as TGCGCCAGCATGGAGACTAGCGGGACCCACAATGAGCAGTTCTTC.

In its sample, this clonotype was seen many times. The V gene is TRBV20-1, the J gene TRBJ2-1; D remains unclear. CDR3 length equals 11 residues. Trimming cost V 3 bases and J 7 bases, with 7 bases left between them. Germline loops: CDR1 DFQATT, CDR2 SNEGSKA (reference sequence). CDR3 sequence reads: CSASSGNEQFF. The DNA of the CDR3 is TGCAGTGCTAGTTCGGGTAATGAGCAGTTCTTC.

This clonotype has ten or more counts. The chain combines TRBV11-3 with TRBJ1-1; 7 nucleotides line up with TRBD1. Germline V gives CDR1 SGHNT, CDR2 YENEEA. The CDR3 consists of 14 residues. The V gene end was trimmed by 6 bases and the J gene end by 0 bases; junction bases not matched to a gene: 4. DNA for the CDR3: TGTGCCAGCAGGTTGGGACAGCTGAACACTGAAGCTTTCTTT. Encoded protein: CASRLGQLNTEAFF.

The rearrangement uses TRBV30 and TRBJ2-2; D remains unclear. The germline gives CDR1 GTSNPN, CDR2 SVGIG (reference sequence). V dropped 3 bases and J dropped 7 bases, with 6 bases sitting between them. This CDR3 region has 11 residues. In DNA form, the CDR3 reads TGTGCCTGGAGGTCCGGCGGGGAGCTGTTTTTT. This translates into CAWRSGGELFF.

This clonotype was seen at least ten times. V gene TRBV28 combines with J gene TRBJ2-3; unclear D gene. The CDR3 spans 16 residues. V lost 0 bases, J lost 3 bases, and 13 bases lay in between. CDR1 and CDR2 (germline): MDHEN, SYDVKM. The CDR3 region has the DNA TGTGCCAGCAGTTTATGGGTAGGAGTAGTTACAGATACGCAGTATTTT. Its protein product is CASSLWVGVVTDTQYF.

The V and J genes are TRBV6-1 and TRBJ2-7; 8 positions agree with TRBD2. This CDR3 has 14 amino acids. CDR1 and CDR2 (germline): MNHNS, SASEGT. V was pared by 6 bases and J by 2 bases, with 6 bases of the junction left unmatched. CDR3 nucleotides: TGTGCCAGCAGGAAGCGGGAGTCTCCCTACGAGCAGTACTTC. Encoded protein: CASRKRESPYEQYF.

This clonotype has at least ten counts. The rearrangement links TRBV10-3 to TRBJ2-1, with 9 nucleotides matching TRBD2. V lost 3 bases, J lost 7 bases, and 4 bases stayed unmatched. Per the germline V gene, CDR1 is ENHRY and CDR2 is SYGVKD. The CDR3 length is 14 residues. The CDR3 loop reads CAISELAGANEQFF. In DNA form, the CDR3 reads TGTGCCATCAGTGAATTAGCGGGAGCGAATGAGCAGTTCTTC.

The table lists this clonotype with a few counts. Written as DNA, the CDR3 is TGCGCCAGCAGTGACGGACAGGCCTACGAGCAGTACTTC. As protein: CASSDGQAYEQYF. The chain combines TRBV10-1 with TRBJ2-7, with 7 bases identical to TRBD1. The CDR3 has 13 residues. V gave up 3 bases and J gave up 2 bases; unmatched junction bases: 1. The germline CDR1 and CDR2 sequences are WNHNN and SYGVQD (reference sequence).

The chain combines TRBV5-6 with TRBJ2-7; a weak D match, TRBD1 (5 bases). The CDR3 runs to 12 residues. V lost 0 bases to trimming and J lost 9 bases, with 10 bases between them. Germline loops: CDR1 SGHDT, CDR2 YYEEEE. In nucleotides, the CDR3 is TGTGCCAGCAGCTTGGTCCAGGGTGGGCAGTACTTC. Its protein product is CASSLVQGGQYF. The entire variable domain, with the rest obtained from reference TRBV5-6 and TRBJ2-7, is as follows: DAGVTQSPTHLIKTRGQQVTLRCSPKSGHDTVSWYQQALGQGPQFIFQYYEEEERQRGNFPDRFSGHQFPNYSSELNVNALLLGDSALYLCASSLVQGGQYFGPGTRLTVT.

This clonotype was seen only a few times. This chain connects TRBV5-4 to TRBJ2-7, with D perhaps matching TRBD1 (6 bases). CDR1 and CDR2 (germline): SGHNT, YYREEE (reference sequence). V was clipped by 2 bases and J by 4 bases, with 16 bases between them. CDR3 length equals 15 residues. CDR3 residues: CASSLRQGSRYEQYF. The CDR3 bases are TGTGCCAGCAGCTTACGTCAGGGGAGTCGATACGAGCAGTACTTC.

This clonotype was seen repeatedly, ten times or more. The J gene is TRBJ2-4, the V gene TRBV6-1, with D possibly matching TRBD2 (6 bases). Deletions cut 6 bases from V and 8 bases from J, with 20 bases between. From germline, CDR1 is MNHNS and CDR2 SASEGT. The CDR3 length is 15 residues. As DNA, the CDR3 is TGTGCCAGCAGGCCGGGGGAAAGGAGGGATTACATTCAGTACTTC. It translates to CASRPGERRDYIQYF.

Turning to this clonotype: A single base separates this from a much larger clone, so it may be a read error. The genes are TRBV28 and TRBJ2-1, with D tentatively TRBD1 or TRBD2 (5 bases each). The germline V gene has CDR1 MDHEN and CDR2 SYDVKM. The length of the CDR3 is 12 residues. The CDR3 DNA follows: TGTGCCTGCAGCCTGGGGGTTCGGGAGCAGTTCTTC. Its protein product is CACSLGVREQFF.

This clonotype appeared many times. The J gene is TRBJ2-2, the V gene TRBV2; 10 bases agree with TRBD1. CDR1 and CDR2 from the germline V gene are SNHLY and FYNNEI. This CDR3 has 15 residues. J lost 6 bases, V lost 3 bases, and 4 bases had no gene match. In DNA, the CDR3 is TGTGCCAGCAGTGAGGTTGGACAGGGGGCCGGGGAGCTGTTTTTT. Amino acids: CASSEVGQGAGELFF.

The sample holds many counts of this clonotype. The gene calls are TRBV7-2 and TRBJ1-2; no clear D. With 2 bases removed from V and 6 bases from J, the gap between germline ends came to 10 bases. This CDR3 region has 13 residues. From germline, CDR1 is SGHTA and CDR2 FQGNSA. CDR3 amino acids: CASSLMLGNGYTF. The CDR3, as DNA: TGTGCCAGCAGCTTAATGTTGGGGAATGGCTACACCTTC.

This clonotype was seen ten or more times. V and J are TRBV5-8 and TRBJ1-1; D gene unclear. V gave up 4 bases and J gave up 6 bases, with 1 base separating them. This CDR3 has 9 residues. Per the germline V gene, CDR1 is SGHTS and CDR2 is YDEGEE. The CDR3: CASSPEAFF. For the CDR3, the DNA is TGTGCCAGCAGCCCTGAAGCTTTCTTT.